This TCR beta chain stems from a study of shared clonotypes between healthy human individuals. Comments on this clone: Its cognate antigen is unknown.

Trimming cost V 3 bases and J 4 bases, with 9 bases left between them. CDR1 MNHEY and CDR2 SMNVEV come from the germline V gene (reference sequence). This CDR3 comprises 14 residues. Study results and limitations: Few donors restricted represented genetic and exposure-history diversity. Estimated richness values were generally larger in naive subsets than in memory subsets. Clonotype sharing among donors, it was expected, would be affected by sequencing depth.

Terminally differentiated effector memory CD45RA+ cells were excluded from the naive CD8 cells, which were CD45RO-negative and positively selected for CCR7. Repertoires were generated with immunoSEQ multiplex PCR, while TCRdb's copy carries only in-frame clones and drops some. In the table there are around 2.1 million clones, about 93% of which are singletons. The V gene is TRBV27, the J gene TRBJ2-2; a weak D match, TRBD1 (5 bases). The TCR was taken from a man aged 18 to 29 in good health. Some clones in this sample may be carry-over from other donors' samples. Specimen: naive CD8+ T cells from PBMCs. In nucleotides, the CDR3 is TGTGCCAGCAGTTTCAGGGCGGTCACCGGGGAGCTGTTTTTT. It translates to CASSFRAVTGELFF.